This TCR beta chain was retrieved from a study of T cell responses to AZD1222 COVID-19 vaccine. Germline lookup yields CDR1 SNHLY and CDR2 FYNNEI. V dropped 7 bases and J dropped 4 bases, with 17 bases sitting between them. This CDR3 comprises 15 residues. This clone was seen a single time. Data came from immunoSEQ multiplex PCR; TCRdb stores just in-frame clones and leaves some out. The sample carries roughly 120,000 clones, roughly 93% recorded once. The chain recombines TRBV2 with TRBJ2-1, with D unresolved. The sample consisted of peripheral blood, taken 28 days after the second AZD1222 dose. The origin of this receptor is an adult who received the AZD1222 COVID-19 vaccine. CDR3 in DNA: TGTGCCAGCAAGCTACTCGTGACGTTTTACAATGAGCAGTTCTTC. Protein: CASKLLVTFYNEQFF.